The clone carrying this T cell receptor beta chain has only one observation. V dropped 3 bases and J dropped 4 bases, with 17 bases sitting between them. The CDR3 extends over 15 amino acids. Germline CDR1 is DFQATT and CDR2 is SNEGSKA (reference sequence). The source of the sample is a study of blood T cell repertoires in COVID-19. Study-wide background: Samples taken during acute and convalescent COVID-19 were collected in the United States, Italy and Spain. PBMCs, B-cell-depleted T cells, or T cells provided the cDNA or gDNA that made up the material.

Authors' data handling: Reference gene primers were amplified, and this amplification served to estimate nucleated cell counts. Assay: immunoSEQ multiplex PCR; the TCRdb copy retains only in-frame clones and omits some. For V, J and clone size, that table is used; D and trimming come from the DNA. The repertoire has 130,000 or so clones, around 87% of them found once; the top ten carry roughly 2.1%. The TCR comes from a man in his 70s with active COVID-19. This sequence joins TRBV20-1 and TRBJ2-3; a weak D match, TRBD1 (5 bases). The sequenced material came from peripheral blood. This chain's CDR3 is CSASDPGRVADTQYF. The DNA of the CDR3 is TGCAGTGCTAGTGACCCGGGCAGGGTCGCAGATACGCAGTATTTT.